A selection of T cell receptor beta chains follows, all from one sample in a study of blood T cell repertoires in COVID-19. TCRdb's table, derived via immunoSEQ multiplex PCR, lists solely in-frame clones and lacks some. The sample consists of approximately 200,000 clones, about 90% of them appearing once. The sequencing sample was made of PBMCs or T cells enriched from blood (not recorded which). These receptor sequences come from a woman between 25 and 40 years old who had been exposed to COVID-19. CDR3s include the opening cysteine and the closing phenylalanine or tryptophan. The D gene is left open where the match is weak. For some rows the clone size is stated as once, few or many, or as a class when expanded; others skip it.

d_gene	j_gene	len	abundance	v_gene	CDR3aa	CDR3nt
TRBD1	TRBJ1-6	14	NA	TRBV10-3	CATAPGTANSPLHF	TGTGCCACGGCCCCCGGGACAGCCAATTCACCCCTCCACTTT
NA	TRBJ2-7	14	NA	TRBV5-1	CASSLSAGTYEQYF	TGCGCCAGCAGCTTGTCGGCAGGGACCTACGAGCAGTACTTC
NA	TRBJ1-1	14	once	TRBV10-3	CAISEELGGTEAFF	TGTGCCATCAGTGAGGAACTGGGAGGCACTGAAGCTTTCTTT
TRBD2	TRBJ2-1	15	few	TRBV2	CASSTSGRVYNEQFF	TGTGCCAGCAGCACTAGCGGGAGGGTCTACAATGAGCAGTTCTTC
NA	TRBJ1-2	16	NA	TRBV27	CASSTGTPPIGHGYTF	TGTGCCAGCAGTACCGGGACACCGCCTATTGGGCATGGCTACACCTTC
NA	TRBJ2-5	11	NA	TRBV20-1	CSAGSQETQYF	TGCAGTGCGGGCTCACAAGAGACCCAGTACTTC
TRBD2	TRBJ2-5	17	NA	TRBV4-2	CASSQDLGLAGQETQYF	TGTGCCAGCAGCCAAGATTTGGGACTAGCGGGGCAAGAGACCCAGTACTTC
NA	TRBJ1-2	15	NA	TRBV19	CASSSREGRGYGYTF	TGTGCCAGTAGTTCCCGAGAGGGCAGGGGCTATGGCTACACCTTC
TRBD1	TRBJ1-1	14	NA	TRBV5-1	CASRTGTGVTEAFF	TGCGCCAGCAGGACCGGGACAGGGGTCACTGAAGCTTTCTTT
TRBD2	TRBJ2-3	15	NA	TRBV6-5	CASRGGRAFTDTQYF	TGTGCCAGCAGGGGCGGGAGGGCCTTCACAGATACGCAGTATTTT
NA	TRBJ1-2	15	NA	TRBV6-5	CASSSPRGANYGYTF	TGTGCCAGCAGTTCACCACGGGGAGCTAACTATGGCTACACCTTC
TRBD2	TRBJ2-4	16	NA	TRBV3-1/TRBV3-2	CASSQALAGGENIQYF	TGTGCCAGCAGCCAAGCCCTAGCGGGAGGGGAAAACATTCAGTACTTC
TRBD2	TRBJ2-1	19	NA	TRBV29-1	CSVAGIWTSGRASYNEQFF	TGCAGCGTTGCGGGTATTTGGACTAGCGGGAGAGCTTCCTACAATGAGCAGTTCTTC
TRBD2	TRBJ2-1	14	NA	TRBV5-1	CASSLAGGSNEQFF	TGCGCCAGCAGCTTAGCGGGAGGGTCCAATGAGCAGTTCTTC
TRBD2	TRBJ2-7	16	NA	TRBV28	CASSLFGLAGSYEQYF	TGTGCCAGCAGTTTATTTGGACTAGCGGGTTCATACGAGCAGTACTTC
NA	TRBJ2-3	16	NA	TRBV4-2	CASSQDLGRGTDTQYF	TGTGCCAGCAGCCAAGATTTGGGCAGGGGAACAGATACGCAGTATTTT